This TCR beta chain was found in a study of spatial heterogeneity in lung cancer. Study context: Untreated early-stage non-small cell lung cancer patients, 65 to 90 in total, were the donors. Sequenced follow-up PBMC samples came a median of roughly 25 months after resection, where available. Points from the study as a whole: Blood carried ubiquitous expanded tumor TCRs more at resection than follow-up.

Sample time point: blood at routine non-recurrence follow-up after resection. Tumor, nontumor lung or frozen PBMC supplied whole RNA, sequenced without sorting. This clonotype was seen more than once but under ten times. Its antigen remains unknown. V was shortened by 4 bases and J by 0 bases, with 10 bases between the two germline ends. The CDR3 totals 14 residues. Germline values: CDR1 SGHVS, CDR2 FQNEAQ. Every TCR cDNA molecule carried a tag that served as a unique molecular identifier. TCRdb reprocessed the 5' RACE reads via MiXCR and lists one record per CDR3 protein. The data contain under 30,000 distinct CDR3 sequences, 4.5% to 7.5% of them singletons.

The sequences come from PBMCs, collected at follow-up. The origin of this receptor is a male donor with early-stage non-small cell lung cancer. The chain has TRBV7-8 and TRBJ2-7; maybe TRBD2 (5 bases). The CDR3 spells CASSWRRDSYEQYF. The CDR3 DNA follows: TGTGCCAGCAGCTGGAGACGGGACTCCTACGAGCAGTACTTC.